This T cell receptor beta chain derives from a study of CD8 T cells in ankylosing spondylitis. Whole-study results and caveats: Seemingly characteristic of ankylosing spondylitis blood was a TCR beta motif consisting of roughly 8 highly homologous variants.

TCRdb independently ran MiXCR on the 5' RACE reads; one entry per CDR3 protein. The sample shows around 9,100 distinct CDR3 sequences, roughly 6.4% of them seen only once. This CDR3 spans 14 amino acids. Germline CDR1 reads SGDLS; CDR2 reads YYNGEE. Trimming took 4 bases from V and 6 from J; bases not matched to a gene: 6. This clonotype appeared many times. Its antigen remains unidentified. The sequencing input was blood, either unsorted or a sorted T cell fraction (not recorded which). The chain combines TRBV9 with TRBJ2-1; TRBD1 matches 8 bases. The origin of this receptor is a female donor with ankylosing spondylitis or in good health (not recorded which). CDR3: CASSPGGFGNEQFF. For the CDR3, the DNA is TGTGCCAGCAGCCCAGGGGGCTTTGGCAATGAGCAGTTCTTC.